The present entry profiles one T cell receptor beta chain with its context. The antigen is undetermined. The CDR3 extends over 17 amino acids. V gave up 1 base and J gave up 2 bases, with 18 bases separating them. The germline V gene has CDR1 SGHRS and CDR2 YFSETQ. This entry is derived from a study of T-cell reconstitution after alpha-beta-depleted transplantation in children. Study-wide findings and caveats: Surviving thymic progenitors and recipient T cells were the source of high TCRbeta diversity at day 60 in some patients.

TCRbeta library construction was performed incorporating unique molecular identifiers. MiXCR was run by TCRdb on the PCR reads, yielding one entry per CDR3 protein. The table records 77,000 or so distinct CDR3 sequences, roughly 20% of them present only once. The starting material was PBMCs, mostly from graft donor cells, obtained 360 days after TCRalphabeta/CD19-depleted stem cell transplant. The TCR originated in a male patient aged 2-15 years who had a stem cell transplant for acute lymphoblastic leukemia, so the T cells may come from the graft donor. The rearrangement joins TRBV5-1 to TRBJ2-5, with D perhaps matching TRBD2 (6 bases). CDR3 DNA: TGCGCCAGCAGCTTGAGGTCGGGAGACCCCCGACAAGAGACCCAGTACTTC. Residues: CASSLRSGDPRQETQYF.